This T cell receptor beta chain appears in the sequencing data of a study of early T cells in non-severe SARS-CoV-2 infection. This clonotype was detected ten times or more. What it binds is not known. After removal of 6 bases from V and 5 bases from J, the junction contained 8 bases not matched to a gene. Germline-derived CDR1 and CDR2 are DFQATT and SNEGSKA (reference sequence). The CDR3 spans 14 residues. Study-wide findings and caveats: CD4 and private specificities were missed by VDJdb matching, which favored anti-spike CD8 responses.

Attachment of unique molecular identifiers to individual cDNA molecules was performed. TCRdb called the 5' RACE reads again in MiXCR, with one record for every CDR3 protein. The sample holds more than 80,000 distinct CDR3 sequences, approximately 11% seen once. The chain recombines TRBV20-1 with TRBJ2-2, with 8 nucleotides matching TRBD2. The clonotype comes from an adult who was a healthcare worker with PCR-confirmed SARS-CoV-2 infection or an uninfected control (not recorded which). Sequencing was done on a sample of whole blood. DNA of the CDR3: TGCAGTGCGGCCGGGACTAGGGGGACCGGGGAGCTGTTTTTT. Its translation is CSAAGTRGTGELFF.